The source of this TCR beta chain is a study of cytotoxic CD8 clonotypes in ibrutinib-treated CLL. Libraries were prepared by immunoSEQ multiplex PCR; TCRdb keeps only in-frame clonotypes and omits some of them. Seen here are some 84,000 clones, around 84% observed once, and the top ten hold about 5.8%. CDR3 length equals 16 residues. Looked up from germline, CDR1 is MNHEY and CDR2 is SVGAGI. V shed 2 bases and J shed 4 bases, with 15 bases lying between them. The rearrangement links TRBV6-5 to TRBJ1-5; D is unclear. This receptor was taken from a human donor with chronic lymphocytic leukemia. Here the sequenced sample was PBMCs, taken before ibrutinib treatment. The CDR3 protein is CASSYLGPRGNQPQHF. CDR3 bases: TGTGCCAGCAGTTACCTCGGACCCAGAGGAAATCAGCCCCAGCATTTT.